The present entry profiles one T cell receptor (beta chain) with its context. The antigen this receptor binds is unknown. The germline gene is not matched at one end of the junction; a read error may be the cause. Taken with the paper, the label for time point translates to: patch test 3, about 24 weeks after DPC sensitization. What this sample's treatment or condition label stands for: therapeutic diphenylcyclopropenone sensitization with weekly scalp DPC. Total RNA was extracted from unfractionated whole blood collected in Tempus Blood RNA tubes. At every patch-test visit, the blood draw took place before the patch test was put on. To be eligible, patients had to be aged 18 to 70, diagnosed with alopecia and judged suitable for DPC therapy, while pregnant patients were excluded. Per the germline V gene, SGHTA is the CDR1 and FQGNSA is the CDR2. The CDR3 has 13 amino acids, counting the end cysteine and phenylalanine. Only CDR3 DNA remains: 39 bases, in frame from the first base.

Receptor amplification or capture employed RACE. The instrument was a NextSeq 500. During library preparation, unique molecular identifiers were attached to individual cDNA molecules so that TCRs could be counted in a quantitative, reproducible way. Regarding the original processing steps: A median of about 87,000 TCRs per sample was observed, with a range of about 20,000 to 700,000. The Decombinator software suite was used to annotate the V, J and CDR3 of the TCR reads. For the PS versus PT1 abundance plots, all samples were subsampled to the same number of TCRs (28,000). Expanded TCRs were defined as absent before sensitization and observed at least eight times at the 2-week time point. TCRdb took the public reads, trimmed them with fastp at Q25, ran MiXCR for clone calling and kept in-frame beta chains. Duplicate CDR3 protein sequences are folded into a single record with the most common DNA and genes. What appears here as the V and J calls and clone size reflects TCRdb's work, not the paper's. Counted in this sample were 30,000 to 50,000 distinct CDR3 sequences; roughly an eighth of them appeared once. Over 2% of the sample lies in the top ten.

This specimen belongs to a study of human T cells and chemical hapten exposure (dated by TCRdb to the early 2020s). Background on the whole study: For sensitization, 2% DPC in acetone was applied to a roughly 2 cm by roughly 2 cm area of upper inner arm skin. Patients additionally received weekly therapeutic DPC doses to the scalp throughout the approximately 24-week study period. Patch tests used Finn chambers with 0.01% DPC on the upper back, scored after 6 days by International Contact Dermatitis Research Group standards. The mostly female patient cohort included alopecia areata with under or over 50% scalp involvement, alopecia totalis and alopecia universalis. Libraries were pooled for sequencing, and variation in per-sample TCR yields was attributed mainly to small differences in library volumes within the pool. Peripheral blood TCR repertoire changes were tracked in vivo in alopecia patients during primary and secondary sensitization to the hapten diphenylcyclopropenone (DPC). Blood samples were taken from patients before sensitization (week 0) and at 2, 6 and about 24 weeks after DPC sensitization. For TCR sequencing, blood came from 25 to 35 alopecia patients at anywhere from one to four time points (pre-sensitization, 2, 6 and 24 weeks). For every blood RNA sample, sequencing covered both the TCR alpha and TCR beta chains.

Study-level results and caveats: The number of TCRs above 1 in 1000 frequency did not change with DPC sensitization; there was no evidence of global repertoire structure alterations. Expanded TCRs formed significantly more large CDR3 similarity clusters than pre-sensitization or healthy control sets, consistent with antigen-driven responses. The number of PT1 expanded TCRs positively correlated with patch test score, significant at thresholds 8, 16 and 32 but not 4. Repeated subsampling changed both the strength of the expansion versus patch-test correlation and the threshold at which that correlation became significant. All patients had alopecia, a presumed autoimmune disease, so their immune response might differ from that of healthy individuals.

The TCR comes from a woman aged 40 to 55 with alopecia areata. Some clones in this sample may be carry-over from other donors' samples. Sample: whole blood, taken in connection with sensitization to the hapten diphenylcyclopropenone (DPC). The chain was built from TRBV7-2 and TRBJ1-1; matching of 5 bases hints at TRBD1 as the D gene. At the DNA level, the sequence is TGTGCCAGCAGCTGGGGCAGGAACATTGAAGCTTTCTTT. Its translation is CASSWGRNIEAFF.